Included here is one T cell receptor (beta chain) sequence, with context. Its antigen remains unknown. The repertoire was sequenced with immunoSEQ multiplex PCR; TCRdb's copy has only in-frame clones and lacks some. The sample lists 57,000 or so clones, 70% to 90% occurring once. This sample stems from a study of OX40 agonist ivuxolimab in advanced cancers. CDR3 length: 16 amino acids. In germline, CDR1 is MGHRA, CDR2 YSYEKL. V shed 0 bases and J shed 0 bases, with 11 bases lying between them. General observations from the study: Antigen specificity of clonally expanded peripheral T cells was not established.

Sequencing used CD4+ or CD8+ T cells sorted from blood, obtained in a trial of the OX40 agonist ivuxolimab. This receptor was taken from an adult with an advanced solid tumor such as melanoma, head and neck, liver or kidney cancer. The rearrangement joins TRBV4-1 to TRBJ1-1; D is unclear. The CDR3 spells CASSQDLTIMNTEAFF. In DNA, the CDR3 is TGCGCCAGCAGCCAAGATTTGACGATCATGAACACTGAAGCTTTCTTT.